This T cell receptor beta chain was retrieved from a study of cytomegalovirus exposure and HLA in healthy donors. Study findings and constraints: A later analysis found common viral pathogens apparently linked to several of the most significant clusters. The study designated 150 to 200 TCR beta chains cytomegalovirus-associated.

CDR1 is MNHEY, CDR2 SVGAGI, per germline. The CDR3 has 14 amino acids. The V and J ends lost 6 bases and 6 bases, in that order; junction bases with no gene match: 10. It was with 60 Vbeta and 13 Jbeta primers that the PCR ran. As originally analysed: Later, some 79 million unique TCR beta chains were counted in an analysis, and roughly 11 million of them were shared. This table comes from immunoSEQ multiplex PCR, and its TCRdb copy is limited to in-frame clones, with some not included. V, J and clone size are taken as reported in that table, and D and trimming were inferred from the DNA itself. This table holds under 100,000 clones, roughly 73% found once. As for this clone: Antigen specificity is unknown.

This rearrangement joins TRBV6-5 to TRBJ2-5, with 7 bases that match TRBD1. Sequencing was carried out using PBMCs. This receptor was obtained from a boy aged 5-17 years in good health and CMV-seronegative. The CDR3 DNA is TGTGCCAGCAGGGTCCAGGGGGAAAGGCAGACCCAGTACTTC. This codes for CASRVQGERQTQYF.